Listed below are T cell receptor beta chains from one sample, sequenced in a study of blood T cell repertoires in COVID-19. Some clones are missing from TCRdb's copy, which holds only in-frame ones; the method was immunoSEQ multiplex PCR. The sample lists tens of thousands of clones, about nine tenths occurring once. The sequenced sample consisted of peripheral blood. These receptors were collected from a man aged 55 to 70 with COVID-19, enrolled during active disease. Both conserved end residues are part of each CDR3. A D gene is named only where the DNA matches it firmly. A row's size may be missing; if present it is once, few, many or a size class.

CDR3 length: 16; clone size: -; D gene: TRBD2; V gene: TRBV3-1/TRBV3-2; J gene: TRBJ2-5; CDR3 DNA: TGTGCCAGCAGCCTCCCTCTAGCGGGAGAGGTGGAGACCCAGTACTTC; CDR3 protein: CASSLPLAGEVETQYF
CDR3 length: 12; clone size: once; D gene: -; V gene: TRBV29-1; J gene: TRBJ1-2; CDR3 DNA: TGCAGCGTTGGGGGGCAGGGCCATGGCTACACCTTC; CDR3 protein: CSVGGQGHGYTF
CDR3 length: 14; clone size: -; D gene: TRBD2; V gene: TRBV3-1/TRBV3-2; J gene: TRBJ2-7; CDR3 DNA: TGTGCCAGCAGCTCCCTAGCGGGATCCTACGAGCAGTACTTC; CDR3 protein: CASSSLAGSYEQYF
CDR3 length: 12; clone size: -; D gene: TRBD1; V gene: TRBV28; J gene: TRBJ2-5; CDR3 DNA: TGTGCCAGCAGGACAGGGGAAGAGACCCAGTACTTC; CDR3 protein: CASRTGEETQYF
CDR3 length: 13; clone size: -; D gene: -; V gene: TRBV2; J gene: TRBJ1-5; CDR3 DNA: TGTGCCAGCAGTCGGGACATCAATCAGCCCCAGCATTTT; CDR3 protein: CASSRDINQPQHF
CDR3 length: 15; clone size: -; D gene: TRBD1; V gene: TRBV19; J gene: TRBJ1-2; CDR3 DNA: TGTGCCAGTAGTACCGATCGGGACAGTAACTATGGCTACACCTTC; CDR3 protein: CASSTDRDSNYGYTF
CDR3 length: 15; clone size: -; D gene: -; V gene: TRBV25-1; J gene: TRBJ1-3; CDR3 DNA: TGTGCCAGCAGTGAATATTCCTTCCTCGGAAACACCATATATTTT; CDR3 protein: CASSEYSFLGNTIYF
CDR3 length: 16; clone size: -; D gene: TRBD1; V gene: TRBV9; J gene: TRBJ2-7; CDR3 DNA: TGTGCCAGCAGCAGGGACAGGTCCTCTAAGGTATACGAGCAGTACTTC; CDR3 protein: CASSRDRSSKVYEQYF
CDR3 length: 14; clone size: -; D gene: -; V gene: TRBV19; J gene: TRBJ1-5; CDR3 DNA: TGTGCCAGTAGTATTAGGGAGAGCAATCAGCCCCAGCATTTT; CDR3 protein: CASSIRESNQPQHF
CDR3 length: 13; clone size: -; D gene: -; V gene: TRBV15; J gene: TRBJ1-1; CDR3 DNA: TGTGCCACCAGCAGAGCCCAGGCCCGAGAGGCTTTCTTT; CDR3 protein: CATSRAQAREAFF
CDR3 length: 14; clone size: -; D gene: TRBD1; V gene: TRBV19; J gene: TRBJ1-6; CDR3 DNA: TGTGCCACCGGACAGGCCACCTATAATTCACCCCTCCACTTT; CDR3 protein: CATGQATYNSPLHF
CDR3 length: 15; clone size: -; D gene: TRBD1; V gene: TRBV5-8; J gene: TRBJ1-4; CDR3 DNA: TGTGCCAGCAGCCCGGAGGGGACAGGGTACGAAAAACTGTTTTTT; CDR3 protein: CASSPEGTGYEKLFF
CDR3 length: 13; clone size: -; D gene: TRBD1; V gene: TRBV6-6; J gene: TRBJ1-5; CDR3 DNA: TGTGCCAGCACCCTACAGGGGAGTCAGCCCCAGCATTTT; CDR3 protein: CASTLQGSQPQHF
CDR3 length: 15; clone size: once; D gene: TRBD1; V gene: TRBV19; J gene: TRBJ1-2; CDR3 DNA: TGTGCCAGTAGACCAAACAGGGGGCTGAACTATGGCTACACCTTC; CDR3 protein: CASRPNRGLNYGYTF
CDR3 length: 14; clone size: -; D gene: TRBD2; V gene: TRBV5-1; J gene: TRBJ2-2; CDR3 DNA: TGCGCCAGCAGATTAGGACTAGGTGACTGGGAGCTGTTTTTT; CDR3 protein: CASRLGLGDWELFF
CDR3 length: 15; clone size: -; D gene: -; V gene: TRBV6-5; J gene: TRBJ2-7; CDR3 DNA: TGTGCCAGTATCCCCGGCCGTACAGAAACCTACGAGCAGTACTTC; CDR3 protein: CASIPGRTETYEQYF
CDR3 length: 14; clone size: -; D gene: TRBD1; V gene: TRBV5-1; J gene: TRBJ1-1; CDR3 DNA: TGCGCCACCGCGCAGGGGGCTCAGAACACTGAAGCTTTCTTT; CDR3 protein: CATAQGAQNTEAFF
CDR3 length: 14; clone size: -; D gene: -; V gene: TRBV3-1/TRBV3-2; J gene: TRBJ1-2; CDR3 DNA: TGTGCCAGCAGCCCCAGCGGGCCGAACTATGGCTACACCTTC; CDR3 protein: CASSPSGPNYGYTF
CDR3 length: 15; clone size: -; D gene: -; V gene: TRBV7-2; J gene: TRBJ1-4; CDR3 DNA: TGTGCCAGCAGCTTAGCGGGGGGTCTAATGGAAAAACTGTTTTTT; CDR3 protein: CASSLAGGLMEKLFF
CDR3 length: 15; clone size: -; D gene: -; V gene: TRBV7-2; J gene: TRBJ2-3; CDR3 DNA: TGTGCCAGCAGCTTAGACCTCACTAGCACAGATACGCAGTATTTT; CDR3 protein: CASSLDLTSTDTQYF
CDR3 length: 13; clone size: -; D gene: -; V gene: TRBV6-5; J gene: TRBJ1-1; CDR3 DNA: TGTGCCACCCACCGGGGTTCGAACACTGAAGCTTTCTTT; CDR3 protein: CATHRGSNTEAFF
CDR3 length: 15; clone size: -; D gene: -; V gene: TRBV9; J gene: TRBJ1-1; CDR3 DNA: TGTGCCAGCAGCTCCCGGGGGGGGGCATGGACTGAAGCTTTCTTT; CDR3 protein: CASSSRGGAWTEAFF
CDR3 length: 14; clone size: -; D gene: -; V gene: TRBV6-5; J gene: TRBJ2-5; CDR3 DNA: TGTGCCAGCACCCTCAGGGGCGTCCAAGAGACCCAGTACTTC; CDR3 protein: CASTLRGVQETQYF
CDR3 length: 15; clone size: -; D gene: -; V gene: TRBV24-1; J gene: TRBJ1-5; CDR3 DNA: TGTGCCACCAGTGAAGCAGGGATTAGCAATCAGCCCCAGCATTTT; CDR3 protein: CATSEAGISNQPQHF
CDR3 length: 18; clone size: -; D gene: -; V gene: TRBV11-3; J gene: TRBJ2-7; CDR3 DNA: TGTGCCAGCAGCTTACCCCCCGCAGGGGACCTCCTTTGGCTCGAGCAGTACTTC; CDR3 protein: CASSLPPAGDLLWLEQYF
CDR3 length: 15; clone size: -; D gene: TRBD1; V gene: TRBV5-4; J gene: TRBJ1-3; CDR3 DNA: TGTGCCAGCAGCTTAATGACAGGGGGCGGAAACACCATATATTTT; CDR3 protein: CASSLMTGGGNTIYF
CDR3 length: 18; clone size: -; D gene: TRBD2; V gene: TRBV4-1; J gene: TRBJ2-2; CDR3 DNA: TGCGCCAGCAGCCAAGATTCTAGCGGGAGGTCGAACACCGGGGAGCTGTTTTTT; CDR3 protein: CASSQDSSGRSNTGELFF
CDR3 length: 14; clone size: -; D gene: TRBD1; V gene: TRBV7-8; J gene: TRBJ1-6; CDR3 DNA: TGTGCCAGCAGTCGGGACAGGGGTTATTCACCCCTCCACTTT; CDR3 protein: CASSRDRGYSPLHF
CDR3 length: 13; clone size: few; D gene: TRBD1; V gene: TRBV10-1; J gene: TRBJ2-5; CDR3 DNA: TGCGCCAGTTCGGACAGGCACGGGGAGACCCAGTACTTC; CDR3 protein: CASSDRHGETQYF
CDR3 length: 14; clone size: -; D gene: -; V gene: TRBV4-3; J gene: TRBJ2-7; CDR3 DNA: TGCGCCAGCAGCCAAGACAGGTATTCCTACGAGCAGTACTTC; CDR3 protein: CASSQDRYSYEQYF
CDR3 length: 14; clone size: -; D gene: TRBD2; V gene: TRBV5-1; J gene: TRBJ2-3; CDR3 DNA: TGCGCCAGCAGCCCCGGCGGGAGAACAGATACGCAGTATTTT; CDR3 protein: CASSPGGRTDTQYF
CDR3 length: 12; clone size: -; D gene: -; V gene: TRBV30; J gene: TRBJ2-3; CDR3 DNA: TGTGCCTGGGCCCACCTTCCTGAGGCGCAGTATTTT; CDR3 protein: CAWAHLPEAQYF
CDR3 length: 14; clone size: -; D gene: TRBD2; V gene: TRBV5-6; J gene: TRBJ2-3; CDR3 DNA: TGTGCCAGCACCCTAGCGGGAATCAGAGATACGCAGTATTTT; CDR3 protein: CASTLAGIRDTQYF
CDR3 length: 14; clone size: -; D gene: TRBD2; V gene: TRBV2; J gene: TRBJ2-5; CDR3 DNA: TGTGCCAGCAGTCCGGGACTAGCTCAAGAGACCCAGTACTTC; CDR3 protein: CASSPGLAQETQYF
CDR3 length: 13; clone size: -; D gene: -; V gene: TRBV24-1; J gene: TRBJ1-6; CDR3 DNA: TGTGCCACCAGTGACGGCGGACAAGGGCCCCTCCACTTT; CDR3 protein: CATSDGGQGPLHF
CDR3 length: 17; clone size: once; D gene: TRBD2; V gene: TRBV10-2; J gene: TRBJ2-3; CDR3 DNA: TGCGCCAGCAGACACGATTCGACTAGCGGGCGGTTTGATACGCAGTATTTT; CDR3 protein: CASRHDSTSGRFDTQYF
CDR3 length: 14; clone size: -; D gene: TRBD2; V gene: TRBV11-2; J gene: TRBJ2-1; CDR3 DNA: TGTGCCAGCAGCTTAGACGGAGCGGGAGGTGGTCAGTTCTTC; CDR3 protein: CASSLDGAGGGQFF
CDR3 length: 14; clone size: -; D gene: TRBD1; V gene: TRBV7-7; J gene: TRBJ2-7; CDR3 DNA: TGTGCTAGCAGCTTGGGACAGGGGGTATCCGAGCAGTACTTC; CDR3 protein: CASSLGQGVSEQYF
CDR3 length: 15; clone size: -; D gene: -; V gene: TRBV15; J gene: TRBJ1-1; CDR3 DNA: TGTGCCACCAGCAAAGAGCCGGGGTTGAACACTGAAGCTTTCTTT; CDR3 protein: CATSKEPGLNTEAFF
CDR3 length: 14; clone size: -; D gene: TRBD1; V gene: TRBV10-3; J gene: TRBJ1-2; CDR3 DNA: TGTGCCATCACCAGACAGGGATCTAACTATGGCTACACCTTC; CDR3 protein: CAITRQGSNYGYTF
CDR3 length: 15; clone size: -; D gene: TRBD2; V gene: TRBV11-3; J gene: TRBJ2-7; CDR3 DNA: TGTGCCAGCAGCTTAGATCTCCAGCGGGACTACGAGCAGTACTTC; CDR3 protein: CASSLDLQRDYEQYF
CDR3 length: 14; clone size: -; D gene: -; V gene: TRBV2; J gene: TRBJ1-1; CDR3 DNA: TGTGCCAGCAGTGAAGTACTGTTGAACACTGAAGCTTTCTTT; CDR3 protein: CASSEVLLNTEAFF
CDR3 length: 15; clone size: -; D gene: -; V gene: TRBV4-2; J gene: TRBJ2-1; CDR3 DNA: TGTGCCAGCAGCCAAGAGCGGGAAGGCCCGGATGAGCAGTTCTTC; CDR3 protein: CASSQEREGPDEQFF
CDR3 length: 14; clone size: -; D gene: -; V gene: TRBV5-4; J gene: TRBJ2-5; CDR3 DNA: TGTGCCAGCAGCCAACAGGGCTCCCAAGAGACCCAGTACTTC; CDR3 protein: CASSQQGSQETQYF
CDR3 length: 15; clone size: -; D gene: TRBD2; V gene: TRBV6-4; J gene: TRBJ2-3; CDR3 DNA: TGTGCCAGCAGCCGACTAGCGGGGGCCACAGATACGCAGTATTTT; CDR3 protein: CASSRLAGATDTQYF
CDR3 length: 14; clone size: -; D gene: -; V gene: TRBV2; J gene: TRBJ2-5; CDR3 DNA: TGTGCCAGCCGTCGCTGGAGTGAAGGAGAGACCCAGTACTTC; CDR3 protein: CASRRWSEGETQYF
CDR3 length: 13; clone size: -; D gene: TRBD1; V gene: TRBV30; J gene: TRBJ1-4; CDR3 DNA: TGTGCCTGGAGTACAGGGGTTTTTGAAAAACTGTTTTTT; CDR3 protein: CAWSTGVFEKLFF
CDR3 length: 14; clone size: -; D gene: -; V gene: TRBV5-4; J gene: TRBJ2-1; CDR3 DNA: TGTGCCAGCAGCATACGGGAAACATACAATGAGCAGTTCTTC; CDR3 protein: CASSIRETYNEQFF
CDR3 length: 14; clone size: -; D gene: -; V gene: TRBV5-4; J gene: TRBJ2-7; CDR3 DNA: TGTGCCAGCAGCTTCAGGGGTAACTTCGACGAGCAGTACTTC; CDR3 protein: CASSFRGNFDEQYF
CDR3 length: 14; clone size: -; D gene: -; V gene: TRBV30; J gene: TRBJ2-2; CDR3 DNA: TGTGCCTGGAGTGTAGACAGATACACCGGGGAGCTGTTTTTT; CDR3 protein: CAWSVDRYTGELFF
CDR3 length: 15; clone size: -; D gene: TRBD1; V gene: TRBV18; J gene: TRBJ2-7; CDR3 DNA: TGTGCCAGCTCACCACCCGGGACAGGGGGGGACGAGCAGTACTTC; CDR3 protein: CASSPPGTGGDEQYF